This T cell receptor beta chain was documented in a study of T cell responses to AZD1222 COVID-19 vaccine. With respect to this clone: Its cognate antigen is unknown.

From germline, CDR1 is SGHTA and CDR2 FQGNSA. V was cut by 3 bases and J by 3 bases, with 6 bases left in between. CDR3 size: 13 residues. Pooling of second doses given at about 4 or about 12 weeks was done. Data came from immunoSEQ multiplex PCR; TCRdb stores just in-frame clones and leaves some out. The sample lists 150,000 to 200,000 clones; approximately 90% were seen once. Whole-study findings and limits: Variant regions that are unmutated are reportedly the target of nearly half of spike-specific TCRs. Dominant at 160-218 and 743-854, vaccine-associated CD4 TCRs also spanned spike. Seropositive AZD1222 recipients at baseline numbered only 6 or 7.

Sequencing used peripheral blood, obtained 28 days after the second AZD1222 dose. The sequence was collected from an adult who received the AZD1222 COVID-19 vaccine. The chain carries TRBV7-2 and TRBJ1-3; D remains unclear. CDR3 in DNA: TGTGCCAGCAGCTTCGGCGGTGGAAACACCATATATTTT. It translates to CASSFGGGNTIYF.